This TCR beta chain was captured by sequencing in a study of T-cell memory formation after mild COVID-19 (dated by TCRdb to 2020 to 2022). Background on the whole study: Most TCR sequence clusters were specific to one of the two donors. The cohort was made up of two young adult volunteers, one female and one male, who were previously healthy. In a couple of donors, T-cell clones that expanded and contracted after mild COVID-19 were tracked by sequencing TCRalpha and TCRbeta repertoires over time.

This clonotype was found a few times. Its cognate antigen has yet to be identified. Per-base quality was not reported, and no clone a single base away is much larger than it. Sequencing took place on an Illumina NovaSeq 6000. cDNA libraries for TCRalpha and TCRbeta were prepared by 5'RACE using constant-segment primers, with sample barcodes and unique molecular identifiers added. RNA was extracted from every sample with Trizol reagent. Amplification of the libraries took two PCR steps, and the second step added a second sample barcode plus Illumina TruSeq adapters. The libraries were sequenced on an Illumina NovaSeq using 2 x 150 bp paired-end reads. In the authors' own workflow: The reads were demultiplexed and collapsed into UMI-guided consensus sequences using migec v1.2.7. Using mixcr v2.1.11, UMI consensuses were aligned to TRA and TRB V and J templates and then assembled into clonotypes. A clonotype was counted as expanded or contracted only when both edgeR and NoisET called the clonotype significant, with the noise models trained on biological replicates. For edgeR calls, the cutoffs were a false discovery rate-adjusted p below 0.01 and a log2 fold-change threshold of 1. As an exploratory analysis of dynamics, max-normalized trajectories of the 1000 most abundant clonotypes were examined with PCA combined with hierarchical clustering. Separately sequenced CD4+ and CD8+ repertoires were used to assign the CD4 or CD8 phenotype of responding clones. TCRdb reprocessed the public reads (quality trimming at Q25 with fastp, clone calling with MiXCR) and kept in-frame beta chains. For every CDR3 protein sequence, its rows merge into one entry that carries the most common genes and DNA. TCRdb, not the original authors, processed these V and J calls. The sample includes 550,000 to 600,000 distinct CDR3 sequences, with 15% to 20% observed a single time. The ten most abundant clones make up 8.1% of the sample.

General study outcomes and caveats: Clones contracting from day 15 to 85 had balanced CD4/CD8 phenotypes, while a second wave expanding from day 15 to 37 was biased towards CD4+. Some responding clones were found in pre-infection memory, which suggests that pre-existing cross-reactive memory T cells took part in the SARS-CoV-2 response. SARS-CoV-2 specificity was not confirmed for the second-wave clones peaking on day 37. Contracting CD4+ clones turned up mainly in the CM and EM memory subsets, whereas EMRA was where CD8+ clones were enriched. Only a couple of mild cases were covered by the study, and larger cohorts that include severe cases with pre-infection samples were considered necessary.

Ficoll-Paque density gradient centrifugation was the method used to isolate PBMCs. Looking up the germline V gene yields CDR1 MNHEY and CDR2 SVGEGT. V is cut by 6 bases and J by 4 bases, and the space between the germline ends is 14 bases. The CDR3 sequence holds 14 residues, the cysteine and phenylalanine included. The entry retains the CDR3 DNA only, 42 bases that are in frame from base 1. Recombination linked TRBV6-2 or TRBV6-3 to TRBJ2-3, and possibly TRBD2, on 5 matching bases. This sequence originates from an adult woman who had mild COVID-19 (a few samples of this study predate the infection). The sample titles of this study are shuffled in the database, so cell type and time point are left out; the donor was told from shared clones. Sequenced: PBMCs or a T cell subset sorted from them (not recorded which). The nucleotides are TGTGCCAGCAGCTACCGGAGAGGGTCAGATACGCAGTATTTT. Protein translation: CASSYRRGSDTQYF.